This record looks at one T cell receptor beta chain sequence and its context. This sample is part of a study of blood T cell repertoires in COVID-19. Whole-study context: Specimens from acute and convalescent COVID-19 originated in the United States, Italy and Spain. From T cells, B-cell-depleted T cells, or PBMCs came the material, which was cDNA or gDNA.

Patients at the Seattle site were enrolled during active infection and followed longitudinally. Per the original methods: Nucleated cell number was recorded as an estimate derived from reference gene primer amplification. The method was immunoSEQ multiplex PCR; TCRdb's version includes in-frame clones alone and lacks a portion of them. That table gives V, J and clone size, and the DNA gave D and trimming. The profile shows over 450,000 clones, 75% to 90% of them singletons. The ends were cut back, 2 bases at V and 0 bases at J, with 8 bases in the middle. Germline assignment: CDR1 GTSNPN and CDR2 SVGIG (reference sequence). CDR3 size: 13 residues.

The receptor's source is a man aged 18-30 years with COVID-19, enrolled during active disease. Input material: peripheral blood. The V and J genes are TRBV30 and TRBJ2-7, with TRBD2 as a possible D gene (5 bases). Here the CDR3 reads CAWSPGSSYEQYF. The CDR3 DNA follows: TGTGCCTGGAGTCCGGGGAGCTCCTACGAGCAGTACTTC.